This T cell receptor (beta chain) originates from a study of molecular identifiers for immune sequencing clone quantification. With listed TCR primers and previously described methods, bulk TCR libraries were prepared. TCRdb itself ran the PCR reads through MiXCR, one entry per CDR3 protein. The top ten clones hold about 0.78% of a sample with about 630,000 distinct CDR3 sequences, approximately 24% of them seen once. Notes on the study in general: Whereas clones above 20 RNA copies held under 1% of naive-cell molecules, they held over 98% of effector molecules. For highly expanded clones, sizes could be underestimated when identical TCR molecules share a barcode.

Naive CD8 libraries were made from 20,000 to 1,000,000 sorted cells, and they used 10%, 30% or 50% RNA. This clonotype was picked up many times. Its target is not known. The sample consisted of naive CD8+ T cells from blood, with Jurkat cell RNA spiked in. Subset of the sample: FACS-sorted CD8+CD4-CCR7+CD45RA+ naive T cells. This clonotype originated in a human donor in good health. Some libraries in this study had Jurkat cell RNA spiked in.

Written as DNA, the CDR3 is TGTGCCAGCAGCTTAGTTTCGGGGGATGAGCAGTTCTTC. The encoded protein is CASSLVSGDEQFF. The V and J genes are TRBV11-2 and TRBJ2-1; possibly TRBD2 for D (6 bases). This CDR3 comprises 13 residues. V shed 1 base and J shed 8 bases, with 9 bases lying between them. Germline CDR1 is SGHAT and CDR2 is FQNNGV.